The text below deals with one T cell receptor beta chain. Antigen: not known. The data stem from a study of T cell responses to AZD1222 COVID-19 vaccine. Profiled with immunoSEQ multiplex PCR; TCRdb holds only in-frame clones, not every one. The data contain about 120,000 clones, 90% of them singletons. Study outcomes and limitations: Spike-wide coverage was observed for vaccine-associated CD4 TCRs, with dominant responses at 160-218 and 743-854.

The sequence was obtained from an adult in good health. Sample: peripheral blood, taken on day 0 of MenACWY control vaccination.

In nucleotides, the CDR3 is TGTGCCAGCAGGTCTCGGTCCGGGGGGAACACCGGGGAGCTGTTTTTT. This sequence encodes CASRSRSGGNTGELFF. The chain links TRBV5-4 to TRBJ2-2; D possibly corresponds to TRBD2 (6 bases). The germline CDR1 and CDR2 sequences are SGHNT and YYREEE (reference sequence). This CDR3 is 16 amino acids long. V lost 5 bases, J lost 1 base, and 15 bases lay in between.